Reported below is one T cell receptor (beta chain). The antigen remains undetermined. In the PCR, 60 Vbeta and 13 Jbeta primers were used. Data came from immunoSEQ multiplex PCR; TCRdb stores just in-frame clones and leaves some out. Of fewer than 200,000 clones in the sample, roughly 79% were seen once. This entry belongs to a study of cytomegalovirus exposure and HLA in healthy donors. Germline trimming cut 4 bases from V and 8 bases from J; bases unmatched to any gene: 5. The CDR3 runs to 12 residues. CDR1 is SGHNT, CDR2 YYREEE, per germline (reference sequence). General study points: Reported results showed that the classifier diagnosed cytomegalovirus status with high specificity and sensitivity. Later, TCR association rates were found to vary by HLA locus, highest for DRB1 and lowest for HLA-C. Some V segments, TRBV6-2 and TRBV6-3 among them, were indistinguishable and were therefore excluded.

Input material: PBMCs. V and J are TRBV5-4 and TRBJ1-2; 7 bases line up with TRBD1. The receptor comes from a woman in her fifties or sixties in good health and CMV-seronegative. This CDR3 reads CASSPTGDGYTF. The CDR3 DNA sequence: TGTGCCAGCAGCCCAACAGGGGACGGCTACACCTTC. Complete variable domain (other parts from reference TRBV5-4 and TRBJ1-2): ETGVTQSPTHLIKTRGQQVTLRCSSQSGHNTVSWYQQALGQGPQFIFQYYREEENGRGNFPPRFSGLQFPNYSSELNVNALELDDSALYLCASSPTGDGYTFGSGTRLTVV.